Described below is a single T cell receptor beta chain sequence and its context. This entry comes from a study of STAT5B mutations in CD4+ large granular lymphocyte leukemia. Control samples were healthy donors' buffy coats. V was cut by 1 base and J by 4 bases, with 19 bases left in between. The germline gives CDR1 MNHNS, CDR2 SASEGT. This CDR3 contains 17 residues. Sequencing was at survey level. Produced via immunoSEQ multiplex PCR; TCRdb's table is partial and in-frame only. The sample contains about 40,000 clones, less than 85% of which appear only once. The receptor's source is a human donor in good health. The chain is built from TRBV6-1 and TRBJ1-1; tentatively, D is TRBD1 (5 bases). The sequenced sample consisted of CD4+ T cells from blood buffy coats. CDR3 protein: CASSEGGGSRVGTEAFF. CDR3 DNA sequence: TGTGCCAGCAGTGAAGGTGGGGGGAGTAGGGTAGGCACTGAAGCTTTCTTT.